Listed here are 20 T cell receptor beta chains from one sample, sequenced in a study of shared clonotypes between healthy human individuals. Terminally differentiated effector memory CD45RA+ cells were left out of the naive CD8 fraction, which was CD45RO-negative and positively selected for CCR7. Sequenced by immunoSEQ multiplex PCR; TCRdb stores in-frame clones only, minus some. Of approximately 2,200,000 clones in the sample, about 92% were seen once. Sequencing was performed on naive CD8+ T cells from PBMCs. These TCRs come from a man in his late teens or twenties in good health. Some clones in this sample may be carry-over from other donors' samples.

This chain links TRBV7-9 with TRBJ2-7; TRBD2 is a possible D gene (6 bases). This CDR3 has 13 residues. The V gene's germline CDR1 is SEHNR and CDR2 FQNEAQ (reference sequence). Trimming pared 6 bases from V and 2 bases from J, leaving 11 bases between. The DNA of the CDR3 is TGTGCCAGCAGGGGAGGATCTACCTACGAGCAGTACTTC. Its protein is CASRGGSTYEQYF.

The chain joins TRBV9 to TRBJ2-7, with a tentative D call TRBD2 (5 bases). The CDR3 contains 13 residues. V was shortened by 0 bases and J by 6 bases, with 10 bases between the two germline ends. In germline, CDR1 is SGDLS, CDR2 YYNGEE. CDR3 DNA sequence: TGTGCCAGCAGCGTAGGTGGGGAGTTCGAGCAGTACTTC. This gives the protein CASSVGGEFEQYF.

The CDR3 sequence: CAITGGDAWTDTQYF. For the CDR3, the DNA is TGTGCCATCACCGGGGGGGATGCCTGGACAGATACGCAGTATTTT. The gene calls are TRBV10-3 and TRBJ2-3; 8 nucleotides match TRBD2. The V gene's germline CDR1 is ENHRY and CDR2 SYGVKD. CDR3 length: 15 amino acids. Trimming removed 7 bases from V and 3 bases from J; junction bases left unmatched: 9.

This chain connects TRBV29-1 to TRBJ2-2; perhaps TRBD1 as D (5 bases). V was clipped by 4 bases and J by 6 bases, with 6 bases between them. CDR3 size: 11 residues. Germline CDR1 SQVTM, CDR2 ANQGSEA. The CDR3 protein is CSVVGAGELFF. CDR3 sequence (DNA): TGCAGCGTTGTAGGGGCCGGGGAGCTGTTTTTT.

The chain recombines TRBV11-2 with TRBJ2-7; no firm D call. V gave up 1 base and J gave up 3 bases, with 7 bases separating them. Germline V gene data show CDR1 as SGHAT and CDR2 as FQNNGV. The CDR3 extends over 13 amino acids. The CDR3 here is CASSLVLSYEQYF. The CDR3 DNA is TGTGCCAGCAGCTTAGTCTTAAGCTACGAGCAGTACTTC.

The genes are TRBV4-1 and TRBJ2-7; no reliable D call. The CDR3 totals 15 residues. CDR1 is MGHRA, CDR2 YSYEKL, per germline. The V end lost 1 base, the J end lost 2 bases, and 12 bases lay between the germline ends. In DNA form, the CDR3 reads TGCGCCAGCAGCCAAGGGCTGTCGGCCCCCTACGAGCAGTACTTC. Its translation: CASSQGLSAPYEQYF.

V and J are TRBV30 and TRBJ2-7; tentatively, D is TRBD2 (6 bases). V was shortened by 5 bases and J by 5 bases, with 16 bases between the two germline ends. Looked up from germline, CDR1 is GTSNPN and CDR2 is SVGIG (reference sequence). The CDR3 extends over 13 amino acids. The CDR3 region has the DNA TGTGCCTGGGAGACTAGGATCTTACACGAGCAGTACTTC. The encoded protein is CAWETRILHEQYF.

J is TRBJ2-5 and V is TRBV5-6, with D tentatively TRBD1 (6 bases). The end of the DNA is better explained by TRBJ2-7, so the J call may be wrong. Germline CDR1 reads SGHDT; CDR2 reads YYEEEE. The CDR3 runs 14 residues. CDR3 sequence (DNA): TGTGCCAGCAGCCATCCGACAGGCACCTACGAGCAGTACTTC. This codes for CASSHPTGTYEQYF.

The table lists this clone with a few counts. V is TRBV6-4 and J is TRBJ2-1; D is unclear. Trimming removed 2 bases at V and 9 bases at J, with 14 bases between. Germline CDR1 reads MRHNA; CDR2 reads SNTAGT. The CDR3 contains 14 residues. The CDR3, as DNA: TGTGCCAGCAGTGACGACCTCCAATCCAGTGAGCAGTTCTTC. This translates into CASSDDLQSSEQFF.

V is TRBV4-1 and J is TRBJ1-5, with unresolved D. V lost 4 bases and J 4 bases, leaving 11 bases between the germline ends. CDR1 and CDR2 from the germline V gene are MGHRA and YSYEKL. The CDR3 covers 14 residues. The CDR3 protein is CASSPSPINQPQHF. The CDR3 DNA follows: TGCGCCAGCAGCCCCTCCCCCATAAATCAGCCCCAGCATTTT.

For this clone: The same CDR3 arises from other DNA sequences in this sample as well. This sequence joins TRBV27 and TRBJ2-1; maybe TRBD1 (6 bases). With 0 bases removed from V and 6 bases from J, the gap between germline ends came to 6 bases. CDR3 size: 13 residues. Looked up from germline, CDR1 is MNHEY and CDR2 is SMNVEV (reference sequence). CDR3: CASSLSRGNEQFF. CDR3 coding DNA: TGTGCCAGCAGTTTATCCAGGGGCAATGAGCAGTTCTTC.

The genes are TRBV13 and TRBJ2-3; 10 bases line up with TRBD1. The CDR3 runs to 18 residues. Trimming removed 5 bases from V and 4 bases from J; junction bases left unmatched: 15. The germline CDR1 and CDR2 sequences are PRHDT and FYEKMQ (reference sequence). The chain's CDR3 is CASSTRDRGVVSSDTQYF. CDR3 bases: TGTGCCAGCAGCACCAGGGACAGGGGAGTAGTATCGTCAGATACGCAGTATTTT.

Worth noting for this clone: Different DNA sequences within this sample yield the same CDR3. The V call is TRBV6-1, the J call TRBJ2-7, with TRBD2 matching 7 bases. The germline V gene encodes CDR1 MNHNS and CDR2 SASEGT. The V and J ends lost 0 bases and 1 base, in that order; junction bases with no gene match: 0. The length of the CDR3 is 14 residues. Written as DNA, the CDR3 is TGTGCCAGCAGTGAAGCGCGGGGGTCCTACGAGCAGTACTTC. Translated, it gives CASSEARGSYEQYF.

The V and J genes are TRBV27 and TRBJ1-4; D might be TRBD1 (6 bases). This CDR3 contains 14 residues. Trimming removed 2 bases at V and 6 bases at J, with 10 bases between. Germline loops: CDR1 MNHEY, CDR2 SMNVEV (reference sequence). The CDR3: CASSLVGGHEKLFF. The CDR3 nucleotides are TGTGCCAGCAGTTTAGTGGGGGGCCATGAAAAACTGTTTTTT.

The chain links TRBV6-5 to TRBJ1-2; weak D call: TRBD1 (5 bases). V was clipped by 6 bases and J by 0 bases, with 14 bases between them. This CDR3 is built from 15 residues. CDR1 and CDR2 from the germline V gene are MNHEY and SVGAGI. CDR3 region: CASRPRQLANYGYTF. Written as DNA, the CDR3 is TGTGCCAGCAGACCTAGACAGCTAGCTAACTATGGCTACACCTTC.

The chain employs TRBV28 and TRBJ1-5; D is possibly TRBD1 (5 bases). Trimming removed 0 bases at V and 0 bases at J, with 9 bases between. The V gene's germline CDR1 is MDHEN and CDR2 SYDVKM. This CDR3 spans 16 amino acids. CDR3 sequence reads: CASSLWGDYSNQPQHF. The DNA of the CDR3 is TGTGCCAGCAGTTTATGGGGGGACTATAGCAATCAGCCCCAGCATTTT.

The chain employs TRBV16 and TRBJ2-7; the D gene is possibly TRBD2 (7 bases). The germline CDR1 and CDR2 sequences are KGHSY and FQNENV. With 0 bases removed from V and 7 bases from J, the gap between germline ends came to 13 bases. CDR3 length: 14 residues. The CDR3 here is CASSQSSGGAEQYF. Here the CDR3 DNA reads TGTGCCAGCAGCCAATCTTCGGGGGGCGCGGAGCAGTACTTC.

The chain recombines TRBV6-5 with TRBJ1-5; no clear D gene. The CDR3 has 15 amino acids. V lost 0 bases, J lost 3 bases, and 9 bases lay in between. Germline V gives CDR1 MNHEY, CDR2 SVGAGI. The CDR3 sequence is CASSYSIGYNQPQHF. For the CDR3, the DNA is TGTGCCAGCAGTTACTCGATCGGGTACAATCAGCCCCAGCATTTT.

On this clone: An end of the junction does not agree with germline; a read error may underlie this. Other DNA sequences in the sample encode the same CDR3. This sequence joins TRBV29-1 and TRBJ2-7; TRBD1 aligns across 7 bases. The CDR3 is made up of 12 amino acids. Germline V CDR1 and CDR2: SQVTM, ANQGSEA. The CDR3 sequence is CSVKTGIYEQYF. In DNA form, the CDR3 reads TGCAGCGTTAAGACAGGGATCTACGAGCAGTACTTT.

V and J are TRBV27 and TRBJ2-7; D gene uncertain. The V end was cut by 6 bases, the J end by 2 bases, with 11 bases between. CDR1 and CDR2 from the germline V gene are MNHEY and SMNVEV (reference sequence). This CDR3 has 13 amino acids. In nucleotides, the CDR3 is TGTGCCAGCAGCCGGACGATAACCTACGAGCAGTACTTC. The encoded protein is CASSRTITYEQYF.